The clone carrying this T cell receptor (beta chain) showed up just a few times. What it recognizes is unknown. The authors isolated at least 6 million PBMCs per sample. It was with a sample-barcoded 5' primer and a J-beta primer mix that a second PCR of about 6 to 12 cycles was run. Every cDNA was tagged by a template-switch adaptor with 12 random nucleotides. Paired-end reads containing CDR3 totaled no fewer than 2.5 million for each sample. TCRdb fed the 5' RACE reads into MiXCR, producing one record per CDR3 protein. The sample has about 1.4 million distinct CDR3 sequences, approximately 59% seen once. The sample originates from a study of blood T cells in healthy people across ages. Whole-study results and caveats: Higher diversity, along with more naive CD4+ cells, distinguished long-lived donors from aged donors.

The CDR3 spans 14 residues. Germline CDR1 SGDLS, CDR2 YYNGEE. This chain joins TRBV9 and TRBJ2-7; 8 nucleotides align to TRBD2. The J call could be wrong; TRBJ2-5 is a better fit for the DNA end. The clonotype originates from a man between 18 and 29 years old in good health. The sequencing sample was made of blood. The CDR3 here is CASSVRTSYGTQYF. The CDR3 DNA follows: TGTGCCAGCAGCGTGAGGACTAGCTACGGGACCCAGTACTTC.